Here is one TCR beta chain with its context. Per germline, CDR1 SQVTM and CDR2 ANQGSEA. Trimming stripped 6 bases from V and 4 bases from J, with 6 bases between. The CDR3 sequence is 10 residues long. This record comes from a study of blood T cells in healthy people across ages. Total RNA was extracted at no less than 6 micrograms per sample. A sample-barcoded 5' primer and a J-beta primer mix were used in a second PCR of about 7 to 12 cycles. Each TCR beta cDNA got a 12-nucleotide random molecular identifier. Every individual sample yielded 2.5 million or more paired-end reads (each containing CDR3). One entry per CDR3 protein results from TCRdb running MiXCR on the 5' RACE reads. The table lists around 1.5 million distinct CDR3 sequences, 59% of them singletons.

The specimen was blood. The chain carries TRBV29-1 and TRBJ1-1; D is unresolved. This receptor was identified in a man aged 18 to 30 in good health. This chain's CDR3 is CSVLVTEAFF. CDR3 coding DNA: TGCAGCGTCCTCGTCACTGAAGCTTTCTTT.